The text below deals with one T cell receptor (beta chain). Other nucleotide sequences in the sample specify the same CDR3. In the study's own analysis: How many nucleated cells were present was estimated from reference gene primer amplification. Measured with immunoSEQ multiplex PCR; TCRdb has only the in-frame clones, and not every one. V, J and clone size derive from that table, while D and trimming were established from the DNA sequence. Among hundreds of thousands of clones listed, 70% to 85% were seen once. This entry comes from a study of blood T cell repertoires in COVID-19. Study-level information: The study drew acute and convalescent COVID-19 samples from the United States, Italy and Spain. PBMCs, B-cell-depleted T cells, or T cells provided the cDNA or gDNA that made up the material.

V lost 3 bases and J lost 2, with 5 bases in between. In germline, CDR1 is SEHNR, CDR2 FQNEAQ (reference sequence). CDR3 length equals 12 residues. Cohorts were assigned according to the clinical history that participants reported. V and J are TRBV7-9 and TRBJ2-7; no reliable D call. What was sequenced was PBMCs or T cells enriched from blood (not recorded which). The source is an older woman who had recovered from COVID-19. CDR3 sequence reads: CASSLSAYEQYF. CDR3 bases: TGTGCCAGCAGCTTGAGCGCCTACGAGCAGTACTTC.